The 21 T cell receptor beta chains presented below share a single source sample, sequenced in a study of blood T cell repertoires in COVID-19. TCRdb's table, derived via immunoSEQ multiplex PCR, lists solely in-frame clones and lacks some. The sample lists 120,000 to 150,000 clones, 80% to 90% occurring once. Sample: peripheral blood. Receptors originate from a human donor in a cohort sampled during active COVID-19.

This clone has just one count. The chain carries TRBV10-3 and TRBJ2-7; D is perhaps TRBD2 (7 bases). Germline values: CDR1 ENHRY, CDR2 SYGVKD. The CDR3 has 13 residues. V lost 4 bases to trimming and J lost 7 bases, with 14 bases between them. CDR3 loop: CAISVGGPGEQYF. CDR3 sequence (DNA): TGTGCCATCAGTGTCGGGGGGCCGGGGGAGCAGTACTTC.

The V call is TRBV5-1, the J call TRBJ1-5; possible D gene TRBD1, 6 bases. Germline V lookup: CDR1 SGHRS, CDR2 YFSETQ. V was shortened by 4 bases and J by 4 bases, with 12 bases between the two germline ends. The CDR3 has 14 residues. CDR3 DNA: TGCGCCAGCAGCCCCGGACAGAGAAATCAGCCCCAGCATTTT. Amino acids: CASSPGQRNQPQHF.

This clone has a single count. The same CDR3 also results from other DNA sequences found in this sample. CDR3 protein: CASSQDPGSNQPQHF. CDR3 nucleotide sequence: TGTGCCAGCAGCCAAGATCCCGGTAGCAATCAGCCCCAGCATTTT. The rearrangement uses TRBV3-1 (or the pseudogene TRBV3-2) and TRBJ1-5; D gene uncertain. Germline CDR1 reads LGHDT; CDR2 reads YNNKEL (reference sequence). V gave up 0 bases and J gave up 0 bases, with 6 bases separating them. The CDR3 runs to 15 residues.

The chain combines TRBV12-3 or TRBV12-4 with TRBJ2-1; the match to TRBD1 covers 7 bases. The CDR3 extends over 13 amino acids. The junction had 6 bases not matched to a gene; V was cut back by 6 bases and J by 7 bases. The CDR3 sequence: CASSLYRGNEQFF. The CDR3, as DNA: TGTGCCAGCAGCCTCTACAGGGGAAATGAGCAGTTCTTC.

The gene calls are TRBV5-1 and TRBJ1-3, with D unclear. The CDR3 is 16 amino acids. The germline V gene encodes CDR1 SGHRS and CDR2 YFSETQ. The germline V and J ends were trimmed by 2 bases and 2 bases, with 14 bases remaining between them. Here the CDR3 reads CASSLNAPGAGNTIYF. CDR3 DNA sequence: TGCGCCAGCAGCTTAAACGCCCCCGGGGCTGGAAACACCATATATTTT.

The CDR3 sequence is CASSLLWGGSGIQETQYF. The CDR3, as DNA: TGCGCCAGCAGCCTGTTGTGGGGGGGTTCGGGTATCCAAGAGACCCAGTACTTC. This chain connects TRBV4-1 to TRBJ2-5; 7 bases are shared with TRBD2. The CDR3 is made up of 18 amino acids. Trimming at V came to 4 bases and at J to 1 base, leaving 15 bases not matched to a gene. Germline CDR1 reads MGHRA; CDR2 reads YSYEKL.

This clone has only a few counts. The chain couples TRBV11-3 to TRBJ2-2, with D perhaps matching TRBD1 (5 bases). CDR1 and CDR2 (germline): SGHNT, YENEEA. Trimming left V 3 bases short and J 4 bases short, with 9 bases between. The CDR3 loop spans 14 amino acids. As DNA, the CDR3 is TGTGCCAGCAGCTTGGGGCCCGGCACCGGGGAGCTGTTTTTT. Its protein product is CASSLGPGTGELFF.

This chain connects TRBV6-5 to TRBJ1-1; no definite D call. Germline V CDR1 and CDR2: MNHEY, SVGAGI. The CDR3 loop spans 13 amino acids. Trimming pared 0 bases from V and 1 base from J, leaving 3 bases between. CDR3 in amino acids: CASSYSKNTEAFF. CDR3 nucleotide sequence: TGTGCCAGCAGTTACTCCAAGAACACTGAAGCTTTCTTT.

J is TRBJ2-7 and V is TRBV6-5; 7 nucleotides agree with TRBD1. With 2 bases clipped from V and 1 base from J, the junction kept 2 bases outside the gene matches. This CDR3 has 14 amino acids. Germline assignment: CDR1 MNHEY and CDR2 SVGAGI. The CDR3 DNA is TGTGCCAGCAGTTACGGGGACAGTTCCTACGAGCAGTACTTC. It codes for CASSYGDSSYEQYF.

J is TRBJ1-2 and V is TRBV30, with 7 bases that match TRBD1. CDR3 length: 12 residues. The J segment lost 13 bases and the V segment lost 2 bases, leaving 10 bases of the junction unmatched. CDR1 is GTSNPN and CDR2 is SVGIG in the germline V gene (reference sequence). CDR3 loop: CAWSTGTVTGTF. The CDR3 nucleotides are TGTGCCTGGAGTACCGGGACAGTCACGGGCACCTTC.

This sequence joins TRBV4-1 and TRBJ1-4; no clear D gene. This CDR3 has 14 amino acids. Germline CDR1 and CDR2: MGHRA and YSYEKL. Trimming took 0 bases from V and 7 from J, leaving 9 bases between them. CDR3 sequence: CASSQDPRVEKLFF. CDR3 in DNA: TGCGCCAGCAGCCAAGATCCGAGGGTTGAAAAACTGTTTTTT.

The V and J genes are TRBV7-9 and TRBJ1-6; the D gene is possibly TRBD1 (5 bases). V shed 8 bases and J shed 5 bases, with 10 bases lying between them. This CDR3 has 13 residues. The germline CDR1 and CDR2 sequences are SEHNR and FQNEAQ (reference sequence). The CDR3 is CASWGGNNSPLHF. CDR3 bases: TGTGCCAGCTGGGGCGGGAATAATTCACCCCTCCACTTT.

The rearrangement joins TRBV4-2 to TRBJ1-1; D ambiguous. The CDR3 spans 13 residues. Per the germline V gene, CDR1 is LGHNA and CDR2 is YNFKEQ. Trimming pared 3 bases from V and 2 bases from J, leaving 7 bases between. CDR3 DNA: TGTGCCAGCAGCCAGTTAGCCAACACTGAAGCTTTCTTT. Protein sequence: CASSQLANTEAFF.

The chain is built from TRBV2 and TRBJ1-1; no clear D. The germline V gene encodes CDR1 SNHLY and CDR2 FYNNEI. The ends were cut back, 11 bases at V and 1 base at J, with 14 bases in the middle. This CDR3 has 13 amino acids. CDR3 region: CAVTGMENTEAFF. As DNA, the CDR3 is TGTGCCGTCACGGGTATGGAGAACACTGAAGCTTTCTTT.

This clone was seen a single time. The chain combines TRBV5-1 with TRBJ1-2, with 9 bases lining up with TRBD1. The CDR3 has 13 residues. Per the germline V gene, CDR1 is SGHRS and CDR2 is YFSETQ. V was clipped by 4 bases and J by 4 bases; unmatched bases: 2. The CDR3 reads CASSPQGAYGYTF. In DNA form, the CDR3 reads TGCGCCAGCAGCCCACAGGGGGCCTATGGCTACACCTTC.

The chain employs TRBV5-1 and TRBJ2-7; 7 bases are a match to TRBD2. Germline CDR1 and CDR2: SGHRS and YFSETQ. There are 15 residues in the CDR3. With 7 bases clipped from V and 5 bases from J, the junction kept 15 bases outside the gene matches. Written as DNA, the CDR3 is TGCGCCAGCGCCAACCGGGACCGGGAGGTCCACGAGCAGTACTTC. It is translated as CASANRDREVHEQYF. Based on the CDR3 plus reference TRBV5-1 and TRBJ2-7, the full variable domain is KAGVTQTPRYLIKTRGQQVTLSCSPISGHRSVSWYQQTPGQGLQFLFEYFSETQRNKGNFPGRFSGRQFSNSRSEMNVSTLELGDSALYLCASANRDREVHEQYFGPGTRLTVT.

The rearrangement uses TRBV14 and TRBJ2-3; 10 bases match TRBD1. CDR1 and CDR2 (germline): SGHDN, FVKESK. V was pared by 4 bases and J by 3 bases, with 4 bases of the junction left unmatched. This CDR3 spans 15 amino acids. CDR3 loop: CASSPTGGWTDTQYF. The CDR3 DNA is TGTGCCAGCAGCCCGACAGGGGGCTGGACAGATACGCAGTATTTT.

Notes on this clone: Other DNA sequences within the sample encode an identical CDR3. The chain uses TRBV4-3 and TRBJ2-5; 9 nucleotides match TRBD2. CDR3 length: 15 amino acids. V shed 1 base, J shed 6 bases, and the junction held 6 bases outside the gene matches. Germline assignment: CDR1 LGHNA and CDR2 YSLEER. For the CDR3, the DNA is TGCGCCAGCAGCCAAGGGGGCGGGGGGGGTCAGACCCAGTACTTC. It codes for CASSQGGGGGQTQYF.

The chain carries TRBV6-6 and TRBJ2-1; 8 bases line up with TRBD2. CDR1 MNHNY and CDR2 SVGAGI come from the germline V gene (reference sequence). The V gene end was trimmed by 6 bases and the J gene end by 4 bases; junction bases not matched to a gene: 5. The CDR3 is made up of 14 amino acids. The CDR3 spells CASSAGGLYNEQFF. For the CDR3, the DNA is TGTGCCAGCAGCGCGGGGGGCCTTTACAATGAGCAGTTCTTC.

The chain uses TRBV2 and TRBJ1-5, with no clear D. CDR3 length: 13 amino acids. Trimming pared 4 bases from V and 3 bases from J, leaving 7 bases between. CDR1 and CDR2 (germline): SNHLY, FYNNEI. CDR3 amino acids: CASSGQDNQPQHF. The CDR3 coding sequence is TGTGCCAGCAGTGGTCAGGACAATCAGCCCCAGCATTTT.

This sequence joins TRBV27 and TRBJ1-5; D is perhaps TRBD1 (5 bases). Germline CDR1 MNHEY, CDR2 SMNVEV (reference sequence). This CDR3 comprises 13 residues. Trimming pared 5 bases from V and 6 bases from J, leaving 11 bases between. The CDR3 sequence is CASSTQARQPQHF. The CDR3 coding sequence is TGTGCCAGCAGTACACAGGCCCGTCAGCCCCAGCATTTT.